This T cell receptor (beta chain) was recorded in a study of identical twins. Remarks on this clonotype: What it recognizes is unknown.

TCRdb re-called the 5' RACE reads with MiXCR, one entry per CDR3 protein. The data hold fewer than 250,000 distinct CDR3 sequences, with around a tenth observed a single time. Study-level results: Twins showed weaker excess sharing in their beta out-of-frame sequences.

In germline, CDR1 is MNHNS, CDR2 SASEGT. V lost 3 bases and J 0 bases, leaving 10 bases between the germline ends. The length of the CDR3 is 15 residues. This receptor was identified in a woman under 30 in good health. Sample: memory (CD45RO+) T cells sorted from blood. V gene TRBV6-1 combines with J gene TRBJ2-3, with unresolved D. The CDR3 sequence is CASSDTPGSTDTQYF. CDR3 DNA sequence: TGTGCCAGCAGTGACACGCCGGGTAGCACAGATACGCAGTATTTT.